The TCR beta chain described here comes from a study of cytomegalovirus exposure and HLA in healthy donors. Study at large: Within the Caucasian-associated ancestry cluster were roughly 82% of the roughly 430 genotyped donors.

Primers included in the PCR were 60 Vbeta and 13 Jbeta primers. TCRdb's table, derived via immunoSEQ multiplex PCR, lists solely in-frame clones and lacks some. The table records about 130,000 clones, around four fifths of them present only once. Samples came from healthy bone marrow donors. V trimming: 4 bases; J trimming: 2 bases; junction bases outside the gene matches: 19. Germline values: CDR1 SGDLS, CDR2 YYNGEE. This CDR3 has 19 amino acids. The rearrangement joins TRBV9 to TRBJ2-7, with 9 bases matching TRBD2. The sequence was obtained from a boy under 18 in good health and CMV-seronegative. Specimen: PBMCs. This CDR3 is CASSIVAGVQIIAPYEQYF. In DNA form, the CDR3 reads TGTGCCAGCAGCATAGTAGCGGGAGTACAAATCATCGCCCCCTACGAGCAGTACTTC.